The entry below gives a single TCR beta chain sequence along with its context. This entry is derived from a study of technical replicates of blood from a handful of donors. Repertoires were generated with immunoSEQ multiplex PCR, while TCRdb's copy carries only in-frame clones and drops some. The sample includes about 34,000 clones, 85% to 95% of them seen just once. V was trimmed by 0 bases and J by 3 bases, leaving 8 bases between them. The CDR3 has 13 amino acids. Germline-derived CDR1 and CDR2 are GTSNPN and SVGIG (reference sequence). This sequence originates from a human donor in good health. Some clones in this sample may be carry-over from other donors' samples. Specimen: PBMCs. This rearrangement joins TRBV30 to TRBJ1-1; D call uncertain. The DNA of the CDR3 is TGTGCCTGGAGTGTGGCGGGGTACACTGAAGCTTTCTTT. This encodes CAWSVAGYTEAFF. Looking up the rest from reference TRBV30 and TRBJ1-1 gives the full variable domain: SQTIHQWPATLVQPVGSPLSLECTVEGTSNPNLYWYRQAAGRGLQLLFYSVGIGQISSEVPQNLSASRPQDRQFILSSKKLLLSDSGFYLCAWSVAGYTEAFFGQGTRLTVV.